These 27 T cell receptor beta chains were sequenced from one sample in a study of blood T cell repertoires in COVID-19. Sequencing used immunoSEQ multiplex PCR; TCRdb keeps in-frame clones, though not all of them. Among roughly 200,000 clones listed, roughly 82% were seen once. Sequenced input: PBMCs or T cells enriched from blood (not recorded which). The receptors come from a woman between 25 and 40 years old who had recovered from COVID-19.

The rearrangement joins TRBV28 to TRBJ2-1; 10 bases agree with TRBD2. The CDR3 is 14 residues long. The germline V gene encodes CDR1 MDHEN and CDR2 SYDVKM. The V segment lost 2 bases and the J segment 10 bases; nucleotides outside the gene matches: 5. Here the CDR3 DNA reads TGTGCCAGCAGTTTACTAGCGGGAGCGGAGGAGCAGTTCTTC. Its protein product is CASSLLAGAEEQFF. The full variable domain, completed using reference TRBV28 and TRBJ2-1, is DVKVTQSSRYLVKRTGEKVFLECVQDMDHENMFWYRQDPGLGLRLIYFSYDVKMKEKGDIPEGYSVSREKKERFSLILESASTNQTSMYLCASSLLAGAEEQFFGPGTRLTVL.

V and J are TRBV7-8 and TRBJ2-1; 10 bases align to TRBD2. This CDR3 is built from 17 residues. V lost 1 base to trimming and J lost 8 bases; unmatched junction nucleotides: 11. The germline CDR1 and CDR2 sequences are SGHVS and FQNEAQ. DNA of the CDR3: TGTGCCAGCAGCTTAGTTAGCCCAGCGGGAGGGCCTGATGAGCAGTTCTTC. Its translation: CASSLVSPAGGPDEQFF.

The chain has TRBV5-1 and TRBJ2-1; a possible D gene is TRBD2 (6 bases). Trimming took 4 bases from V and 2 from J, leaving 19 bases between them. Looked up from germline, CDR1 is SGHRS and CDR2 is YFSETQ. The CDR3 length is 17 residues. The DNA for the CDR3 is TGCGCCAGCAGCACTCGACTAGACCTTAGCACCTACAATGAGCAGTTCTTC. Translating it yields CASSTRLDLSTYNEQFF. Full variable domain (remainder filled in from reference TRBV5-1 and TRBJ2-1): KAGVTQTPRYLIKTRGQQVTLSCSPISGHRSVSWYQQTPGQGLQFLFEYFSETQRNKGNFPGRFSGRQFSNSRSEMNVSTLELGDSALYLCASSTRLDLSTYNEQFFGPGTRLTVL.

About this clone itself: Possible read error: a much larger clone is one base away. The rearrangement joins TRBV3-1 (or the pseudogene TRBV3-2) to TRBJ1-2; 11 bases agree with TRBD1. Germline CDR1 is LGHDT and CDR2 is YNNKEL (reference sequence). The CDR3 totals 13 residues. The V segment lost 4 bases and the J segment 6 bases; nucleotides outside the gene matches: 1. The CDR3 DNA reads TGTGCCAGCAGCCGGACAGGGGGCCATGGCTACACCTTC. The encoded protein is CASSRTGGHGYTF.

This clone has just a few counts. This chain links TRBV7-9 with TRBJ1-5; the match to TRBD1 covers 8 bases. The CDR3 length is 17 residues. Germline V lookup: CDR1 SEHNR, CDR2 FQNEAQ (reference sequence). The V segment lost 4 bases and the J segment 1 base; nucleotides outside the gene matches: 9. CDR3 in amino acids: CASSSARGPVSNQPQHF. The CDR3 DNA sequence: TGTGCCAGCAGCTCGGCCAGGGGGCCGGTGAGCAATCAGCCCCAGCATTTT.

The chain carries TRBV6-5 and TRBJ2-1; D is unresolved. Deletions cut 6 bases from V and 5 bases from J, with 14 bases between. Germline V CDR1 and CDR2: MNHEY, SVGAGI. This CDR3 spans 14 amino acids. CDR3 in amino acids: CASRETGRNNEQFF. The CDR3, as DNA: TGTGCCAGCAGGGAGACTGGAAGGAACAATGAGCAGTTCTTC.

The chain recombines TRBV9 with TRBJ2-7; 10 positions agree with TRBD2. The CDR3 covers 15 residues. CDR1 SGDLS and CDR2 YYNGEE come from the germline V gene. The ends lost 0 bases at V and 4 bases at J; junction bases unmatched: 4. The CDR3 bases are TGTGCCAGCAGCGTAGGGACTAGCGGAACGTACGAGCAGTACTTC. It translates to CASSVGTSGTYEQYF.

This sequence joins TRBV19 and TRBJ2-3, with 7 bases lining up with TRBD2. Per the germline V gene, CDR1 is LNHDA and CDR2 is SQIVND (reference sequence). The CDR3 has 15 residues. With V trimmed by 3 bases and J by 3 bases, 6 bases remained unmatched. The CDR3, as DNA: TGTGCCAGTAGTATTACGGGACTATTAACAGATACGCAGTATTTT. This gives the protein CASSITGLLTDTQYF. The full variable domain, completed using reference TRBV19 and TRBJ2-3, is DGGITQSPKYLFRKEGQNVTLSCEQNLNHDAMYWYRQDPGQGLRLIYYSQIVNDFQKGDIAEGYSVSREKKESFPLTVTSAQKNPTAFYLCASSITGLLTDTQYFGPGTRLTVL.

The chain has TRBV7-8 and TRBJ1-1; 8 nucleotides match TRBD1. From germline, CDR1 is SGHVS and CDR2 FQNEAQ. V lost 4 bases and J lost 0; bases outside the gene matches: 10. This CDR3 has 17 amino acids. CDR3 sequence reads: CASSSLYGQGMNTEAFF. The CDR3 DNA follows: TGTGCCAGCAGCTCACTGTACGGACAGGGCATGAACACTGAAGCTTTCTTT.

This chain joins TRBV24-1 and TRBJ2-1; 11 positions match TRBD2. The V gene end was trimmed by 4 bases and the J gene end by 6 bases; junction bases not matched to a gene: 10. This CDR3 spans 17 amino acids. Germline values: CDR1 KGHDR, CDR2 SFDVKD. CDR3 nucleotides: TGTGCCACCAGTGACCCTATAGCGGGAGGGCCGGGCAATGAGCAGTTCTTC. It codes for CATSDPIAGGPGNEQFF.

CDR3 region: CASSFRSGSSYNSPLHF. As DNA, the CDR3 is TGTGCCAGCAGTTTTAGGTCTGGGAGCTCCTATAATTCACCCCTCCACTTT. The genes are TRBV27 and TRBJ1-6; D is unresolved. This CDR3 comprises 17 residues. CDR1 MNHEY and CDR2 SMNVEV come from the germline V gene (reference sequence). V gave up 3 bases and J gave up 0 bases, with 12 bases separating them.

The chain has TRBV6-1 and TRBJ2-4, with 7 nucleotides matching TRBD1. The V gene's germline CDR1 is MNHNS and CDR2 SASEGT. The CDR3 is 12 residues long. Losses at the gene ends were 3 bases for V and 15 bases for J; bases not matched to a gene: 8. In nucleotides, the CDR3 is TGTGCCAGCAGTGACCGGGGACAGAGGGGGTACTTC. Residues: CASSDRGQRGYF.

This clone was picked up a small number of times. V gene TRBV20-1 combines with J gene TRBJ2-7; TRBD2 agrees at 11 bases. V shed 3 bases and J 2 bases; nucleotides not matched to a gene: 12. Germline assignment: CDR1 DFQATT and CDR2 SNEGSKA (reference sequence). This CDR3 has 17 amino acids. The CDR3 region is CSASELAGELDPYEQYF. The CDR3 bases are TGCAGTGCTAGTGAACTAGCGGGAGAGTTGGACCCCTACGAGCAGTACTTC.

The table lists this clone with a count of one. This chain uses TRBV9 with TRBJ2-1; 10 nucleotides line up with TRBD2. Germline CDR1 is SGDLS and CDR2 is YYNGEE. This CDR3 spans 15 amino acids. V was clipped by 0 bases and J by 10 bases; unmatched bases: 7. The CDR3 bases are TGTGCCAGCAGCGTAGGGACTAGCGGTCTTAGCGAGCAGTTCTTC. Protein sequence: CASSVGTSGLSEQFF.

V is TRBV6-2 or TRBV6-3 and J is TRBJ2-5; no firm D call. The length of the CDR3 is 11 residues. CDR1 MNHEY and CDR2 SVGEGT come from the germline V gene. The V gene lost 5 bases and the J gene lost 2 bases, with 3 bases spanning the gap. Here the CDR3 DNA reads TGTGCCAGCAGTCAACAAGAGACCCAGTACTTC. It specifies CASSQQETQYF.

The gene calls are TRBV9 and TRBJ2-7, with D possibly being TRBD2 (6 bases). The CDR3 consists of 14 residues. Germline CDR1 is SGDLS and CDR2 is YYNGEE. Trimming pared 4 bases from V and 1 base from J, leaving 12 bases between. The CDR3 sequence is CASSLWDSSYEQYF. The CDR3 nucleotides read TGTGCCAGCAGCCTCTGGGACTCTTCCTACGAGCAGTACTTC.

The rearrangement links TRBV7-2 to TRBJ1-2, with D tentatively TRBD1 (5 bases). V gave up 5 bases and J gave up 8 bases, with 18 bases separating them. The V gene's germline CDR1 is SGHTA and CDR2 FQGNSA. CDR3 length: 14 residues. The CDR3 loop is CASSPGGYESGYTF. CDR3 DNA sequence: TGTGCCAGCAGCCCCGGGGGGTACGAGAGCGGCTACACCTTC.

The rearrangement links TRBV5-8 to TRBJ2-5; 10 nucleotides match TRBD1. CDR3 length: 15 residues. V dropped 4 bases and J dropped 4; count of bases not matched to a gene: 7. Germline loops: CDR1 SGHTS, CDR2 YDEGEE. CDR3 residues: CASSPGQGEGETQYF. In nucleotides, the CDR3 is TGTGCCAGCAGCCCCGGACAGGGGGAAGGAGAGACCCAGTACTTC.

This clone was detected only a few times. The rearrangement uses TRBV10-2 and TRBJ2-5; maybe TRBD2 (5 bases). In germline, CDR1 is WSHSY, CDR2 SAAADI. The V end was cut by 5 bases, the J end by 3 bases, with 13 bases between. This CDR3 is built from 14 residues. For the CDR3, the DNA is TGCGCCAGCAGTAGCGGAGCGAGAGAAGAGACCCAGTACTTC. As protein: CASSSGAREETQYF.

The rearrangement links TRBV5-1 to TRBJ1-4; the D is unclear. V was clipped by 2 bases and J by 15 bases, with 17 bases between them. The CDR3 sequence is 13 residues long. Germline V lookup: CDR1 SGHRS, CDR2 YFSETQ. The CDR3 reads CASSFRPGLMVFF. DNA of the CDR3: TGCGCCAGCAGCTTCAGGCCCGGTCTCATGGTGTTTTTT.

This clone is a singleton in its sample. The V gene is TRBV6-5, the J gene TRBJ2-3; 8 bases map to TRBD2. The CDR3 sequence is 14 residues long. V lost 4 bases and J lost 1; bases outside the gene matches: 1. Germline CDR1 reads MNHEY; CDR2 reads SVGAGI. CDR3 sequence: CASSLTSGTDTQYF. The CDR3 DNA is TGTGCCAGCAGTTTGACTAGCGGCACAGATACGCAGTATTTT.

This clone was observed a single time. The V and J genes are TRBV7-6 and TRBJ2-7; 8 nucleotides agree with TRBD1. The CDR3 is 16 amino acids. J gave up 1 base and V 5 bases, and 10 bases lay outside the gene matches. Germline assignment: CDR1 SGHVS and CDR2 FNYEAQ. The CDR3 nucleotides are TGTGCCAGCAGCCCCCAAACAGGGGGGACTTCCTACGAGCAGTACTTC. Translation: CASSPQTGGTSYEQYF. Supplemented by reference TRBV7-6 and TRBJ2-7, the full variable domain reads GAGVSQSPRYKVTKRGQDVALRCDPISGHVSLYWYRQALGQGPEFLTYFNYEAQQDKSGLPNDRFSAERPEGSISTLTIQRTEQRDSAMYRCASSPQTGGTSYEQYFGPGTRLTVT.

The genes are TRBV7-2 and TRBJ2-7; perhaps TRBD1 as D (6 bases). Germline V lookup: CDR1 SGHTA, CDR2 FQGNSA. The ends were cut back, 4 bases at V and 0 bases at J, with 13 bases in the middle. The CDR3 is made up of 15 amino acids. CDR3 bases: TGTGCCAGCAGCTCCGACAGGCAAACCTCCTACGAGCAGTACTTC. Amino acid sequence: CASSSDRQTSYEQYF.

The rearrangement links TRBV11-2 to TRBJ2-7; D is possibly TRBD2 (5 bases). Trimming removed 0 bases from V and 6 bases from J, with 12 bases in between. The CDR3 runs 14 residues. Germline lookup yields CDR1 SGHAT and CDR2 FQNNGV. CDR3 amino acids: CASSLDPGLAEQYF. The CDR3 bases are TGTGCCAGCAGCTTAGATCCGGGATTGGCCGAGCAGTACTTC.

This sequence joins TRBV29-1 and TRBJ2-7, with D possibly TRBD1 on 6 matching bases. V lost 2 bases, J lost 2 bases, and 19 bases lay in between. The CDR3 covers 16 residues. Germline assignment: CDR1 SQVTM and CDR2 ANQGSEA. Written as DNA, the CDR3 is TGCAGCGTTGAATATAGGGAGCTAGGGGGACCCTACGAGCAGTACTTC. It encodes CSVEYRELGGPYEQYF.

J is TRBJ2-1 and V is TRBV5-8; no definite D call. This CDR3 is 11 amino acids long. The germline V gene encodes CDR1 SGHTS and CDR2 YDEGEE. V dropped 0 bases and J dropped 8 bases, with 3 bases sitting between them. CDR3 loop: CASSLAYEQFF. CDR3 nucleotide sequence: TGTGCCAGCAGCTTGGCCTATGAGCAGTTCTTC.

The chain links TRBV18 to TRBJ2-7, with 11 positions matching TRBD2. The V and J ends lost 4 bases and 1 base, in that order; junction bases with no gene match: 3. The CDR3 sequence is 15 residues long. Germline-derived CDR1 and CDR2 are KGHSH and LQKENI. CDR3 residues: CASSRGTSGSYEQYF. Here the CDR3 DNA reads TGTGCCAGCTCACGCGGGACTAGCGGATCCTACGAGCAGTACTTC.